This TCR beta chain comes out of a study of control samples from healthy donors and cancer patients. Profiled with immunoSEQ multiplex PCR; TCRdb holds only in-frame clones, not every one. The data show about 94,000 clones, just over 90% seen once. CDR1 is SGHRS, CDR2 YFSETQ, per germline. The CDR3 extends over 17 amino acids. The V end was cut by 0 bases, the J end by 1 base, with 16 bases between. The source material was blood. This receptor was obtained from a woman between 18 and 30 years old in good health. The rearrangement links TRBV5-1 to TRBJ1-2; D gene uncertain. The CDR3: CASSLAVAEKHNYGYTF. In DNA, the CDR3 is TGCGCCAGCAGCTTGGCCGTAGCGGAGAAGCATAACTATGGCTACACCTTC. The variable domain in full, completed from reference TRBV5-1 and TRBJ1-2, reads KAGVTQTPRYLIKTRGQQVTLSCSPISGHRSVSWYQQTPGQGLQFLFEYFSETQRNKGNFPGRFSGRQFSNSRSEMNVSTLELGDSALYLCASSLAVAEKHNYGYTFGSGTRLTVV.